Listed below are T cell receptor beta chains from one sample, sequenced in a study of shared clonotypes between healthy human individuals. Sequenced by immunoSEQ multiplex PCR; TCRdb stores in-frame clones only, minus some. The sample yields around 550,000 clones, 90% to 96% seen once. The specimen sequenced was naive CD4+ T cells sorted from blood. These receptors came from a woman in her twenties or thirties in good health. CDR3s include the opening cysteine and the closing phenylalanine or tryptophan. A D gene is named only where the DNA matches it firmly. Clone size is shown for a subset of rows, as once, few, many or a class of expanded clone.

V gene: TRBV23-1
J gene: TRBJ1-4
D gene: .
clone size: .
CDR3 protein: CASSNEGPLNEKLFF
CDR3 DNA: TGCGCCAGCAGTAACGAGGGACCTTTGAATGAAAAACTGTTTTTT

V gene: TRBV18
J gene: TRBJ2-7
D gene: TRBD2
clone size: .
CDR3 protein: CASSPSTSGSRYEQYF
CDR3 DNA: TGTGCCAGCTCACCTTCTACTAGCGGGAGCCGATACGAGCAGTACTTC

V gene: TRBV19
J gene: TRBJ2-1
D gene: .
clone size: .
CDR3 protein: CASNIPGLHNEQFF
CDR3 DNA: TGTGCCAGTAACATACCGGGACTCCACAATGAGCAGTTCTTC

V gene: TRBV6-6
J gene: TRBJ1-5
D gene: .
clone size: once
CDR3 protein: CASSYSTTDQPQHF
CDR3 DNA: TGTGCCAGCAGTTACTCGACTACGGATCAGCCCCAGCATTTT

V gene: TRBV6-1
J gene: TRBJ2-2
D gene: TRBD1
clone size: once
CDR3 protein: CASSEQGAFGELFF
CDR3 DNA: TGTGCCAGCAGTGAACAGGGGGCGTTCGGGGAGCTGTTTTTT

V gene: TRBV2
J gene: TRBJ2-1
D gene: .
clone size: .
CDR3 protein: CASRATDEQFF
CDR3 DNA: TGTGCCAGCAGGGCGACGGATGAGCAGTTCTTC

V gene: TRBV18
J gene: TRBJ2-2
D gene: TRBD2
clone size: .
CDR3 protein: CASSPTSRNTGELFF
CDR3 DNA: TGTGCCAGCTCACCGACTAGCAGGAACACCGGGGAGCTGTTTTTT

V gene: TRBV5-5
J gene: TRBJ2-3
D gene: .
clone size: .
CDR3 protein: CASSLFFQGFAGTDTQYF
CDR3 DNA: TGTGCCAGCAGCTTGTTTTTCCAGGGCTTTGCGGGCACAGATACGCAGTATTTT

V gene: TRBV28
J gene: TRBJ1-3
D gene: .
clone size: .
CDR3 protein: CASTTFGATIYF
CDR3 DNA: TGTGCCAGCACCACATTCGGGGCCACCATATATTTT

V gene: TRBV5-1
J gene: TRBJ1-1
D gene: .
clone size: .
CDR3 protein: CASSLGATAKNTEAFF
CDR3 DNA: TGCGCCAGCAGCTTGGGTGCGACAGCCAAGAACACTGAAGCTTTCTTT

V gene: TRBV5-1
J gene: TRBJ2-5
D gene: TRBD1
clone size: .
CDR3 protein: CASSLTGGQETQYF
CDR3 DNA: TGCGCCAGCAGCTTAACAGGGGGACAAGAGACCCAGTACTTC

V gene: TRBV5-4
J gene: TRBJ2-7
D gene: .
clone size: .
CDR3 protein: CASSIPSAEQRYEQYF
CDR3 DNA: TGTGCCAGCAGCATTCCCTCCGCGGAGCAGCGATACGAGCAGTACTTC

V gene: TRBV11-2
J gene: TRBJ2-1
D gene: .
clone size: .
CDR3 protein: CASSLSGDSYNEQFF
CDR3 DNA: TGTGCCAGCAGCTTATCGGGGGACTCCTACAATGAGCAGTTCTTC

V gene: TRBV27
J gene: TRBJ1-2
D gene: .
clone size: .
CDR3 protein: CASSPSRVSGGYTF
CDR3 DNA: TGTGCCAGCAGCCCAAGCAGGGTCTCGGGCGGCTACACCTTC

V gene: TRBV7-2
J gene: TRBJ2-1
D gene: TRBD1
clone size: once
CDR3 protein: CASSLHSRTGMDYNEQFF
CDR3 DNA: TGTGCCAGCAGCTTACACTCCCGGACAGGGATGGACTACAATGAGCAGTTCTTC

V gene: TRBV30
J gene: TRBJ2-7
D gene: .
clone size: .
CDR3 protein: CAWESPGGGYF
CDR3 DNA: TGTGCCTGGGAGAGCCCCGGGGGCGGGTACTTC

V gene: TRBV5-1
J gene: TRBJ1-4
D gene: .
clone size: .
CDR3 protein: CASHGPQSGEKLFF
CDR3 DNA: TGCGCCAGCCATGGTCCGCAGTCCGGTGAAAAACTGTTTTTT

V gene: TRBV28
J gene: TRBJ2-3
D gene: TRBD2
clone size: .
CDR3 protein: CASSPGLAGDIADTQYF
CDR3 DNA: TGTGCCAGCAGCCCCGGACTAGCGGGAGACATTGCAGATACGCAGTATTTT

V gene: TRBV18
J gene: TRBJ1-6
D gene: TRBD1
clone size: .
CDR3 protein: CASSRRTGTNSPLHF
CDR3 DNA: TGTGCCAGCTCACGACGGACAGGGACCAATTCACCCCTCCACTTT

V gene: TRBV5-4
J gene: TRBJ2-1
D gene: .
clone size: .
CDR3 protein: CASTRGGDGYNEQFF
CDR3 DNA: TGTGCCAGCACTAGGGGGGGGGACGGCTACAATGAGCAGTTCTTC

V gene: TRBV10-1
J gene: TRBJ1-1
D gene: TRBD1
clone size: .
CDR3 protein: CASTDRGLTEAFF
CDR3 DNA: TGCGCCAGCACGGACAGGGGCCTCACTGAAGCTTTCTTT

V gene: TRBV6-1
J gene: TRBJ2-2
D gene: .
clone size: .
CDR3 protein: CASTPGHGNTGELFF
CDR3 DNA: TGTGCCAGCACCCCGGGACACGGGAACACCGGGGAGCTGTTTTTT

V gene: TRBV5-1
J gene: TRBJ2-3
D gene: .
clone size: .
CDR3 protein: CASSLSADTQYF
CDR3 DNA: TGCGCCAGCAGCTTGAGCGCGGATACGCAGTATTTT

V gene: TRBV2
J gene: TRBJ2-7
D gene: TRBD2
clone size: .
CDR3 protein: CASSERLAGVGEQYF
CDR3 DNA: TGTGCCAGCAGTGAACGCCTAGCGGGAGTCGGCGAGCAGTACTTC

V gene: TRBV6-6
J gene: TRBJ2-1
D gene: .
clone size: once
CDR3 protein: CASSSNANQREQFF
CDR3 DNA: TGTGCCAGCAGTTCGAACGCCAACCAGCGTGAGCAGTTCTTC

V gene: TRBV7-2
J gene: TRBJ2-1
D gene: .
clone size: .
CDR3 protein: CASSLEGLVPEQFF
CDR3 DNA: TGTGCCAGCAGCCTAGAAGGGCTAGTCCCTGAGCAGTTCTTC

V gene: TRBV5-1
J gene: TRBJ1-1
D gene: .
clone size: .
CDR3 protein: CASSLAGRAREGFF
CDR3 DNA: TGCGCCAGCAGCTTGGCCGGGAGGGCCCGAGAGGGTTTCTTT

V gene: TRBV10-3
J gene: TRBJ1-6
D gene: TRBD1
clone size: .
CDR3 protein: CAISEQGPRNSPLHF
CDR3 DNA: TGTGCCATCAGTGAACAGGGGCCTCGCAATTCACCCCTCCACTTT

V gene: TRBV5-6
J gene: TRBJ2-7
D gene: .
clone size: .
CDR3 protein: CASSLAGLSYEQYF
CDR3 DNA: TGTGCCAGCAGCTTAGCAGGGCTCTCCTACGAGCAGTACTTC

V gene: TRBV12-2
J gene: TRBJ2-7
D gene: .
clone size: .
CDR3 protein: CASRLAKLPGQESSYEQYF
CDR3 DNA: TGTGCAAGTCGCTTAGCGAAATTACCTGGACAGGAGAGCTCCTACGAGCAGTACTTC

V gene: TRBV10-2
J gene: TRBJ2-7
D gene: .
clone size: .
CDR3 protein: CASSRNTGFYAEQYF
CDR3 DNA: TGCGCCAGCAGTAGAAACACAGGGTTCTACGCCGAGCAGTACTTC

V gene: TRBV18
J gene: TRBJ2-7
D gene: .
clone size: .
CDR3 protein: CASSPPGGEQYF
CDR3 DNA: TGTGCCAGCTCACCACCGGGGGGCGAGCAGTACTTC

V gene: TRBV10-1
J gene: TRBJ1-1
D gene: .
clone size: .
CDR3 protein: CASSDALLNTEAFF
CDR3 DNA: TGCGCCAGCAGTGATGCCCTCTTGAACACTGAAGCTTTCTTT

V gene: TRBV28
J gene: TRBJ2-7
D gene: TRBD1
clone size: .
CDR3 protein: CASSQTGTATYEQYF
CDR3 DNA: TGTGCCAGCAGTCAGACCGGGACAGCGACCTACGAGCAGTACTTC

V gene: TRBV6-4
J gene: TRBJ1-6
D gene: TRBD1
clone size: .
CDR3 protein: CASRGTGTNSPLHF
CDR3 DNA: TGTGCCAGCAGGGGGACAGGCACCAATTCACCCCTCCACTTT

V gene: TRBV18
J gene: TRBJ1-1
D gene: .
clone size: .
CDR3 protein: CASSPGEAGWTEAFF
CDR3 DNA: TGTGCCAGCTCACCTGGAGAAGCCGGTTGGACTGAAGCTTTCTTT

V gene: TRBV5-6
J gene: TRBJ2-7
D gene: TRBD2
clone size: .
CDR3 protein: CASSWWASGIPLYEQYF
CDR3 DNA: TGTGCCAGCAGCTGGTGGGCTAGCGGGATACCCCTCTACGAGCAGTACTTC